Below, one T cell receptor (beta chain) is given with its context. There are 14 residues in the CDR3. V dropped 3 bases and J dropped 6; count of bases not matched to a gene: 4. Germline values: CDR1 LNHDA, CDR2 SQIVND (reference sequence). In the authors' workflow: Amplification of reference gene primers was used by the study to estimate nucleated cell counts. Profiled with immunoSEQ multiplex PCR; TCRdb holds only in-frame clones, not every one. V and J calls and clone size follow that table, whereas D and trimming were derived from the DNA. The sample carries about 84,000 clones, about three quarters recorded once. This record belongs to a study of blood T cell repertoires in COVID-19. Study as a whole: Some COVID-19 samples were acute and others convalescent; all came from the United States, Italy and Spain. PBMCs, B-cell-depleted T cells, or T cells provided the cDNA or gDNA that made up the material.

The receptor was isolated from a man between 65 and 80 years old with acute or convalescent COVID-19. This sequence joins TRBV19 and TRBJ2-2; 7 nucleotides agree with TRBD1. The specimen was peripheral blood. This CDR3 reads CASSIGQGAGELFF. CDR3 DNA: TGTGCCAGTAGTATTGGTCAGGGGGCCGGGGAGCTGTTTTTT.